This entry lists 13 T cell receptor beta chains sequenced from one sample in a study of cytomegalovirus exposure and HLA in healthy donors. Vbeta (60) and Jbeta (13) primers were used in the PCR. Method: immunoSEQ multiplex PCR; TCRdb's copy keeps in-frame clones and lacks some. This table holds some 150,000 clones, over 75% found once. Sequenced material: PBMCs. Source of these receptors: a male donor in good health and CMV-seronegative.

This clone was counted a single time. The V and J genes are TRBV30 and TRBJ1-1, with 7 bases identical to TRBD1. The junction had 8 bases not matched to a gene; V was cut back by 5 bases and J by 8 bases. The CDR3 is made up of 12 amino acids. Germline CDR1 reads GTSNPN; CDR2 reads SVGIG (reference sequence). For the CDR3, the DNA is TGTGCCTGGGCTCAGGGGGTCGGCGAAGCTTTCTTT. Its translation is CAWAQGVGEAFF.

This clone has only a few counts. The CDR3 DNA reads as TGTGCCAGTAGTATTATTGCAGGCCCCAACTATGGCTACACCTTC. Protein sequence: CASSIIAGPNYGYTF. The chain couples TRBV19 to TRBJ1-2; no firm D call. Trimming took off 3 bases at V and 2 bases at J, with 13 bases between the two ends. This CDR3 comprises 15 residues. Germline loops: CDR1 LNHDA, CDR2 SQIVND (reference sequence).

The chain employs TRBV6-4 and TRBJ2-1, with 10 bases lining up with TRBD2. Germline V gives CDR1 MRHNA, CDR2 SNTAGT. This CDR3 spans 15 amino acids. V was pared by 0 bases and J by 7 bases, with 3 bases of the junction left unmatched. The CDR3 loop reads CASSDSAGGVNEQFF. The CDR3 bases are TGTGCCAGCAGTGACTCAGCGGGGGGGGTTAATGAGCAGTTCTTC.

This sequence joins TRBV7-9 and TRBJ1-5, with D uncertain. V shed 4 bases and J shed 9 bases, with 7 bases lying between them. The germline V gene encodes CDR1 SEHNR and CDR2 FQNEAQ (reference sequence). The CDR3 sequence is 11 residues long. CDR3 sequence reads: CASSSSGPQHF. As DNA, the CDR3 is TGTGCCAGCAGCTCCTCGGGGCCCCAGCATTTT.

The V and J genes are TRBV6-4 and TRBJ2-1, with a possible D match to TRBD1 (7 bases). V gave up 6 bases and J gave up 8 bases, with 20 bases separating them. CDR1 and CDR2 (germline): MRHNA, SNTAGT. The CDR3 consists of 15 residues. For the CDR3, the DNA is TGTGCCAGCAGCACCGGACAGGAGGGCTGGGATGAGCAGTTCTTC. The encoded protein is CASSTGQEGWDEQFF.

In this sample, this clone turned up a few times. Here the CDR3 reads CASSPRQGSGYEQYF. Here the CDR3 DNA reads TGTGCCAGCAGTCCCCGACAGGGATCCGGCTACGAGCAGTACTTC. The chain recombines TRBV27 with TRBJ2-7; 7 nucleotides align to TRBD1. Germline assignment: CDR1 MNHEY and CDR2 SMNVEV (reference sequence). J gave up 3 bases and V 5 bases, and 10 bases lay outside the gene matches. The CDR3 length is 15 residues.

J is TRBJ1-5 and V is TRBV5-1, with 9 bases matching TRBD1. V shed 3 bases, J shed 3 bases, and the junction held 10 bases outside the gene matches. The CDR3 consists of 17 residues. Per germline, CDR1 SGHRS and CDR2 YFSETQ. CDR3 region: CASSSWRDRDDNQPQHF. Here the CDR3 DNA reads TGCGCCAGCAGCTCTTGGAGGGACAGGGACGACAATCAGCCCCAGCATTTT. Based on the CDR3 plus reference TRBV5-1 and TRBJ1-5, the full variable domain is KAGVTQTPRYLIKTRGQQVTLSCSPISGHRSVSWYQQTPGQGLQFLFEYFSETQRNKGNFPGRFSGRQFSNSRSEMNVSTLELGDSALYLCASSSWRDRDDNQPQHFGDGTRLSIL.

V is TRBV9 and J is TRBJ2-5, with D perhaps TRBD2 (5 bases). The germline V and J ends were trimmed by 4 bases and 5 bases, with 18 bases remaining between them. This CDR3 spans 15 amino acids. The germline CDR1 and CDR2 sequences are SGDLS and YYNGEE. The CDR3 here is CASSLGRAGWETQYF. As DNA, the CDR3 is TGTGCCAGCAGCCTTGGACGGGCGGGTTGGGAGACCCAGTACTTC.

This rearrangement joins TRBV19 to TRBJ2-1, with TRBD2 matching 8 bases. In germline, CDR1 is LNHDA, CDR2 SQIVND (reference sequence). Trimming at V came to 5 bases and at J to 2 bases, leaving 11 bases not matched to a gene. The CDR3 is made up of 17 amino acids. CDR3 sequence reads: CASSGELAAKAYNEQFF. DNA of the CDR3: TGTGCCAGTAGTGGTGAACTAGCGGCGAAGGCCTACAATGAGCAGTTCTTC.

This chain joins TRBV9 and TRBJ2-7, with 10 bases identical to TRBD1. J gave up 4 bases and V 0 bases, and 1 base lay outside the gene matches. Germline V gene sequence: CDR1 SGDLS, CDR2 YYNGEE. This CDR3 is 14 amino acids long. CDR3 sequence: CASSVGDRGYEQYF. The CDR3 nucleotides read TGTGCCAGCAGCGTAGGGGACAGGGGATACGAGCAGTACTTC.

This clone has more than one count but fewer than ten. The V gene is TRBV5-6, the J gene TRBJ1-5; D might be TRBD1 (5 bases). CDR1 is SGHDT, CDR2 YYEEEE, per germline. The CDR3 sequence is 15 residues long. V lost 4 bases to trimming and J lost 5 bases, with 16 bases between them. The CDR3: CASSRGGRTDQPQHF. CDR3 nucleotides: TGTGCCAGCAGCCGCGGGGGAAGGACGGATCAGCCCCAGCATTTT.

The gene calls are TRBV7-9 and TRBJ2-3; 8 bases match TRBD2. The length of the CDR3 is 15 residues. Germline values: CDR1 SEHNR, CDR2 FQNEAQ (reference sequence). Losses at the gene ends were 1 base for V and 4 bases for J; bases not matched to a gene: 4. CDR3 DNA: TGTGCCAGCAGCTTAGTCGCGGGGGGATCAGATACGCAGTATTTT. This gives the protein CASSLVAGGSDTQYF.

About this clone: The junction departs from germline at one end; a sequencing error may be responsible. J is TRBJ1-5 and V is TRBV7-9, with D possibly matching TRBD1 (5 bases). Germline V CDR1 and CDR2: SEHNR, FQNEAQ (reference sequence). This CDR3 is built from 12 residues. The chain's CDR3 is CSSSKGVQPQHF. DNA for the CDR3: TGTTCCAGCAGCAAAGGGGTTCAGCCCCAGCATTTT.